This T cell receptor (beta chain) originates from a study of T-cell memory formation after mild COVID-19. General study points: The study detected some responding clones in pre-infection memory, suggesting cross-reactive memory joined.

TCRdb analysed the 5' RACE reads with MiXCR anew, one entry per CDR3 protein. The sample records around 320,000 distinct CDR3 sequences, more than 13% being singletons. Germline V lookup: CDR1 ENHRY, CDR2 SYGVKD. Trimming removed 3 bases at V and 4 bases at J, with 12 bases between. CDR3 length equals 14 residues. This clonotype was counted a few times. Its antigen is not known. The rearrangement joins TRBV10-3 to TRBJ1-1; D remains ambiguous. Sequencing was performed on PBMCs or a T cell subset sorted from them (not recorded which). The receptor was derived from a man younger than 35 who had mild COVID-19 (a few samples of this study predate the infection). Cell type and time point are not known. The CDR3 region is CAISDLGVGTEAFF. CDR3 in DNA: TGTGCCATCAGTGACTTGGGCGTCGGCACTGAAGCTTTCTTT.